The 23 T cell receptor beta chains presented below share a single source sample, sequenced in a study of cytomegalovirus exposure and HLA in healthy donors. A multiplex PCR was run with 60 Vbeta primers and 13 Jbeta primers. TCRdb's copy holds only in-frame clones and misses some; the assay was immunoSEQ multiplex PCR. Here the sample spans some 110,000 clones, around 85% being singletons. Material for sequencing was PBMCs. These TCRs come from a man younger than 45 in good health and CMV-seronegative.

This clone has a handful of counts. The rearrangement joins TRBV28 to TRBJ2-7; 8 nucleotides match TRBD1. The CDR3 spans 13 residues. Germline CDR1 is MDHEN and CDR2 is SYDVKM. V gave up 5 bases and J gave up 2 bases; unmatched junction bases: 2. The DNA of the CDR3 is TGTGCCAGCAGTCGGACAGGGCCCTACGAGCAGTACTTC. Protein sequence: CASSRTGPYEQYF.

The CDR3 sequence is CASSTGTGNTIYF. In DNA form, the CDR3 reads TGTGCCAGTAGTACAGGGACTGGAAACACCATATATTTT. The chain is built from TRBV19 and TRBJ1-3, with D maybe TRBD1 (5 bases). V lost 4 bases to trimming and J lost 2 bases, with 6 bases between them. Germline V gene sequence: CDR1 LNHDA, CDR2 SQIVND (reference sequence). The CDR3 sequence is 13 residues long.

The chain uses TRBV6-1 and TRBJ1-1; D perhaps matches TRBD1 (5 bases). The CDR3 runs to 14 residues. V lost 6 bases to trimming and J lost 4 bases, with 15 bases between them. Germline loops: CDR1 MNHNS, CDR2 SASEGT. As DNA, the CDR3 is TGTGCCAGCAGCGCCTGGGGGGGGTCCACTGAAGCTTTCTTT. Translated, it gives CASSAWGGSTEAFF.

V is TRBV5-1 and J is TRBJ2-5, with 10 bases matching TRBD2. CDR1 is SGHRS, CDR2 YFSETQ, per germline. J lost 1 base, V lost 6 bases, and 12 bases had no gene match. The CDR3 is 17 residues long. The CDR3 is CASTGMGTSVIQETQYF. CDR3 DNA sequence: TGCGCCAGCACCGGAATGGGGACTAGCGTCATCCAAGAGACCCAGTACTTC.

This sequence joins TRBV11-2 and TRBJ1-2; TRBD1 agrees at 8 bases. The V segment lost 0 bases and the J segment 2 bases; nucleotides outside the gene matches: 8. Per the germline V gene, CDR1 is SGHAT and CDR2 is FQNNGV. The CDR3 has 17 residues. The CDR3 DNA reads TGTGCCAGCAGCTTAGAGGCCCGACAGGGGTCGAACTATGGCTACACCTTC. Protein: CASSLEARQGSNYGYTF.

The chain carries TRBV5-6 and TRBJ1-5; no clear D gene. Germline V lookup: CDR1 SGHDT, CDR2 YYEEEE. The CDR3 has 15 residues. V lost 2 bases and J 0 bases, leaving 9 bases between the germline ends. The DNA of the CDR3 is TGTGCCAGCAGCTTCGGGTCGACTAGCAATCAGCCCCAGCATTTT. Amino acids: CASSFGSTSNQPQHF. Using reference TRBV5-6 and TRBJ1-5 for the parts outside the CDR3, the full variable domain is DAGVTQSPTHLIKTRGQQVTLRCSPKSGHDTVSWYQQALGQGPQFIFQYYEEEERQRGNFPDRFSGHQFPNYSSELNVNALLLGDSALYLCASSFGSTSNQPQHFGDGTRLSIL.

This clone has just a few counts. V and J are TRBV30 and TRBJ2-3; maybe TRBD2 (6 bases). Germline-derived CDR1 and CDR2 are GTSNPN and SVGIG (reference sequence). This CDR3 region has 17 residues. V was pared by 2 bases and J by 1 base, with 19 bases between. CDR3 residues: CAWSRPLGREGTDTQYF. DNA of the CDR3: TGTGCCTGGAGTAGGCCCCTAGGCAGGGAGGGCACAGATACGCAGTATTTT.

This rearrangement joins TRBV7-2 to TRBJ1-3; 7 positions agree with TRBD1. CDR3 size: 16 residues. V shed 3 bases, J shed 4 bases, and the junction held 9 bases outside the gene matches. Germline assignment: CDR1 SGHTA and CDR2 FQGNSA. The CDR3 region is CASSFSAGTVGNTIYF. The CDR3 DNA sequence: TGTGCCAGCAGCTTTTCAGCCGGGACAGTAGGAAACACCATATATTTT.

The rearrangement links TRBV21-1 to TRBJ2-2; the D call of TRBD1 is as the table states it, not checked on the DNA. TRBV21-1 is given as a pseudogene. The CDR3 runs to 16 residues. CDR3 sequence: CASSNRDSPNTGELFF. The CDR3, as DNA: TGTGCCAGCAGCAATAGAGACAGCCCGAACACCGGGGAGCTGTTTTTT.

J is TRBJ1-5 and V is TRBV27; TRBD1 is a possible D gene (6 bases). Germline CDR1 reads MNHEY; CDR2 reads SMNVEV (reference sequence). The CDR3 runs to 18 residues. Trimming took 7 bases from V and 0 from J, leaving 22 bases between them. The CDR3 loop is CASNARGSKGDSNQPQHF. CDR3 in DNA: TGTGCCAGCAACGCCCGAGGTAGTAAGGGGGATAGCAATCAGCCCCAGCATTTT.

This clone was detected once. The chain joins TRBV2 to TRBJ2-3, with unresolved D. The CDR3 sequence is 11 residues long. Trimming pared 6 bases from V and 2 bases from J, leaving 3 bases between. Germline V gene lookup returns CDR1 SNHLY and CDR2 FYNNEI. CDR3: CASSNTDTQYF. CDR3 nucleotides: TGTGCCAGCAGCAACACAGATACGCAGTATTTT.

The V and J genes are TRBV11-2 and TRBJ1-2, with TRBD1 matching 10 bases. The ends lost 5 bases at V and 13 bases at J; junction bases unmatched: 16. The CDR3 runs 15 residues. Germline CDR1 is SGHAT and CDR2 is FQNNGV. CDR3 in DNA: TGTGCCAGCAGCCACACCCGGGACAGGGGATATGTCAGCACCTTC. This codes for CASSHTRDRGYVSTF.

V is TRBV20-1 and J is TRBJ1-2; D not resolved. The CDR3 spans 10 residues. Germline V gene data show CDR1 as DFQATT and CDR2 as SNEGSKA (reference sequence). V shed 5 bases and J shed 4 bases, with 5 bases lying between them. This CDR3 is CSAPVYGYTF. The CDR3 DNA reads TGCAGTGCTCCCGTCTATGGCTACACCTTC.

CDR3 nucleotide sequence: TGTGCCACCAGCAGAGCCCTCCGGACAGGGGACTATGGCTACACCTTC. Amino acid sequence: CATSRALRTGDYGYTF. The chain links TRBV15 to TRBJ1-2, with TRBD1 identical over 9 bases. V shed 1 base, J shed 3 bases, and the junction held 6 bases outside the gene matches. The CDR3 contains 16 residues. The germline gives CDR1 LNHNV, CDR2 YYDKDF (reference sequence).

This clone showed up just once. The chain is built from TRBV7-2 and TRBJ2-3, with a weak D call TRBD2 (6 bases). This CDR3 has 17 residues. Germline loops: CDR1 SGHTA, CDR2 FQGNSA. Trimming took off 0 bases at V and 4 bases at J, with 17 bases between the two ends. CDR3 DNA sequence: TGTGCCAGCAGCTTAGCGTTGGCGGGGCGAGGGGCAGATACGCAGTATTTT. Protein: CASSLALAGRGADTQYF.

V and J are TRBV6-5 and TRBJ1-2; 8 bases align to TRBD1. The germline CDR1 and CDR2 sequences are MNHEY and SVGAGI. The CDR3 consists of 14 residues. With V trimmed by 5 bases and J by 6 bases, 8 bases remained unmatched. This chain's CDR3 is CASSRRQGSDGYTF. CDR3 nucleotides: TGTGCCAGCAGTCGTCGACAGGGGAGTGATGGCTACACCTTC.

This clone turned up a few times. The chain carries TRBV10-2 and TRBJ2-5, with TRBD2 matching 13 bases. In germline, CDR1 is WSHSY, CDR2 SAAADI. CDR3 length: 16 amino acids. The junction had 8 bases not matched to a gene; V was cut back by 6 bases and J by 4 bases. The CDR3: CASRETSGGLTETQYF. The CDR3 DNA reads as TGCGCCAGCAGGGAGACTAGCGGGGGGTTAACAGAGACCCAGTACTTC.

The V gene is TRBV28, the J gene TRBJ2-1; 10 bases match TRBD1. The V and J ends lost 1 base and 8 bases, in that order; junction bases with no gene match: 8. CDR1 and CDR2 (germline): MDHEN, SYDVKM. The CDR3 extends over 16 amino acids. The CDR3 DNA sequence: TGTGCCAGCAGTTTATCGGGACAGGGGCCTCGCGATGAGCAGTTCTTC. It translates to CASSLSGQGPRDEQFF.

The chain employs TRBV6-1 and TRBJ2-7; TRBD2 might be the D (6 bases). Germline V CDR1 and CDR2: MNHNS, SASEGT. Trimming cost V 7 bases and J 4 bases, with 17 bases left between them. The CDR3 spans 14 residues. CDR3 protein: CASKEEGRRYEQYF. For the CDR3, the DNA is TGTGCCAGCAAGGAGGAGGGGCGAAGGTACGAGCAGTACTTC.

This clone was observed a handful of times. This chain joins TRBV13 and TRBJ1-3; possibly TRBD1 for D (5 bases). CDR3 length: 15 amino acids. V lost 2 bases to trimming and J lost 4 bases, with 12 bases between them. Germline CDR1 PRHDT, CDR2 FYEKMQ (reference sequence). CDR3 loop: CASSLIQELGNTIYF. In nucleotides, the CDR3 is TGTGCCAGCAGCTTAATACAGGAGTTGGGAAACACCATATATTTT.

This clone appeared once. The chain links TRBV19 to TRBJ2-4, with a tentative D call TRBD2 (5 bases). The CDR3 loop spans 17 amino acids. Germline V gives CDR1 LNHDA, CDR2 SQIVND (reference sequence). The ends were cut back, 7 bases at V and 3 bases at J, with 22 bases in the middle. The CDR3 bases are TGTGCCAGTAAAGGGTGGCTAGCTGGCCCCGACAAAAACATTCAGTACTTC. It codes for CASKGWLAGPDKNIQYF.

A single count supports this clone. V and J are TRBV5-4 and TRBJ1-1; D is perhaps TRBD1 (6 bases). Germline lookup yields CDR1 SGHNT and CDR2 YYREEE (reference sequence). This CDR3 spans 15 amino acids. V lost 6 bases and J 3 bases, leaving 18 bases between the germline ends. The DNA for the CDR3 is TGTGCCAGCACCACTCTGACAGGAATCTACACTGAAGCTTTCTTT. This sequence encodes CASTTLTGIYTEAFF.

V is TRBV4-1 and J is TRBJ1-5; D is uncertain. Germline CDR1 MGHRA, CDR2 YSYEKL. The CDR3 has 15 amino acids. V gave up 1 base and J gave up 6 bases, with 13 bases separating them. The CDR3, as DNA: TGCGCCAGCAGCCAAGTTGCTGTCGTCGGTCAGCCCCAGCATTTT. Its translation is CASSQVAVVGQPQHF.